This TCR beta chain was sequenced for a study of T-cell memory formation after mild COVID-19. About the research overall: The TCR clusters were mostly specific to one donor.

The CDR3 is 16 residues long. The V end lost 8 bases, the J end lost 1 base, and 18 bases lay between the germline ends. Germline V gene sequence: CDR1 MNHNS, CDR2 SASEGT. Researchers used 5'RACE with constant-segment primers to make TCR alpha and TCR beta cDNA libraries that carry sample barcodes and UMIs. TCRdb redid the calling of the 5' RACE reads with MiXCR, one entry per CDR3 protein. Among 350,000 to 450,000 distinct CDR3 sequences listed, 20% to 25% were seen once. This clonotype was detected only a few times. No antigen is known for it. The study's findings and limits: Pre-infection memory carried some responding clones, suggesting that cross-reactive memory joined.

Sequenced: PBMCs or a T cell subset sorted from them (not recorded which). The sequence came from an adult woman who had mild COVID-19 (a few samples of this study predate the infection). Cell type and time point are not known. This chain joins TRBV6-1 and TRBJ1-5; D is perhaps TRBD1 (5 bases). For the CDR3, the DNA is TGTGCCAGCTCTAGGGGCCTATCGGGGAGCAATCAGCCCCAGCATTTT. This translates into CASSRGLSGSNQPQHF.